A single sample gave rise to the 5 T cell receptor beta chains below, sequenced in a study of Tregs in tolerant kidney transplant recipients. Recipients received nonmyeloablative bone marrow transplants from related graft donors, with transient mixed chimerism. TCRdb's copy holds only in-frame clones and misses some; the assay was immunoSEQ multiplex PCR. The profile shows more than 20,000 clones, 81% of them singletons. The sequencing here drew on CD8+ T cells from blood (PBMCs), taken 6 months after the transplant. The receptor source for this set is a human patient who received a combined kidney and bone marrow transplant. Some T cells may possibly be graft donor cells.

The CDR3 loop is CASTRGFNQPQHF. The DNA for the CDR3 is TGTGCCAGCACCCGGGGTTTCAATCAGCCCCAGCATTTT. The rearrangement joins TRBV6-5 to TRBJ1-5; D unclear. The germline V gene encodes CDR1 MNHEY and CDR2 SVGAGI. The CDR3 extends over 13 amino acids. V was clipped by 7 bases and J by 3 bases, with 10 bases between them.

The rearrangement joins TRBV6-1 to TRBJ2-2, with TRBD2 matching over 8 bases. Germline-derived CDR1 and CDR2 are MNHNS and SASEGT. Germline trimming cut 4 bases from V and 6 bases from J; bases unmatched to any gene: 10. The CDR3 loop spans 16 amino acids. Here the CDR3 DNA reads TGTGCCAGCAGTGCAGATACTAGCGGTATCTCCGGGGAGCTGTTTTTT. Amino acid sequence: CASSADTSGISGELFF.

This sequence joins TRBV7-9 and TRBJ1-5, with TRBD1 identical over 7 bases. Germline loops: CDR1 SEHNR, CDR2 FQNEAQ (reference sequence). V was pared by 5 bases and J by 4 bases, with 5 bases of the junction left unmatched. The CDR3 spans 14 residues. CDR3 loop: CASSRTGDNQPQHF. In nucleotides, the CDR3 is TGTGCCAGCAGCCGCACAGGGGATAATCAGCCCCAGCATTTT.

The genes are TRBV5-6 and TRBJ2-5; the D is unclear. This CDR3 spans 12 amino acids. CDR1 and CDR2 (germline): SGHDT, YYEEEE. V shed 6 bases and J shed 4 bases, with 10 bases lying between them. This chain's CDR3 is CASTLPGETQYF. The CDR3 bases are TGTGCCAGCACTCTACCAGGAGAGACCCAGTACTTC.

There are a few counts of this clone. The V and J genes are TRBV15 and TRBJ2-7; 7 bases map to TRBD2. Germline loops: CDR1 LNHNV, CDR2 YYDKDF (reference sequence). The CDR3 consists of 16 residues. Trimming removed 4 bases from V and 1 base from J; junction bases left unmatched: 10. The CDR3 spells CATSTREAGMSYEQYF. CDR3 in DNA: TGTGCCACCAGCACACGCGAAGCGGGGATGTCCTACGAGCAGTACTTC.